This T cell receptor beta chain was documented in a study of PD-1 blockade in classical Hodgkin lymphoma. Findings of the study overall: Baseline diversity was lower in partial responders and progressors than complete responders.

Every patient relapsed after autologous stem cell transplantation, and brentuximab vedotin exposure varied. Thawed PBMCs were subjected to magnetic negative selection, which yielded isolated CD8+ T cells. The best responses consisted of complete response, partial response or progressive disease. Generated by immunoSEQ multiplex PCR, the TCRdb table keeps only in-frame clones and is missing some. The sample consists of about 7,800 clones, 85% to 90% of them appearing once. As concerns this clone: Its antigen is as yet unknown.

Unmatched junction bases numbered 5, after V lost 3 bases and J lost 6 bases. This CDR3 region has 15 residues. Germline CDR1 reads WNHNN; CDR2 reads SYGVQD (reference sequence). Sequencing used CD8+ T cells from blood, obtained at baseline. The chain employs TRBV10-1 and TRBJ1-4; 9 bases align to TRBD1. The receptor was derived from a human donor with classical Hodgkin lymphoma. The CDR3 nucleotides read TGCGCCAGCAGTGAAGGGACAGGGTTGGATGAAAAACTGTTTTTT. This codes for CASSEGTGLDEKLFF.